This TCR beta chain was retrieved from a study of human T cells and chemical hapten exposure. Notes on the study in general: Counts of expanded TCRs (at PT1) showed a positive correlation with patch test score.

This clonotype was found many times. Antigen specificity is unknown. The time point here: pre-sensitization, week 0. Treatment described: therapeutic diphenylcyclopropenone sensitization with weekly scalp DPC. TCRdb itself ran the RACE reads through MiXCR, one entry per CDR3 protein. The table records more than 300,000 distinct CDR3 sequences, approximately 5.1% of them present only once. This CDR3 spans 15 amino acids. The V gene's germline CDR1 is SGHRS and CDR2 YFSETQ. V was pared by 4 bases and J by 2 bases, with 13 bases between. The chain uses TRBV5-1 and TRBJ1-5; D is possibly TRBD1 (5 bases). The source was whole blood, collected in connection with sensitization to the hapten diphenylcyclopropenone (DPC). The receptor's source is a woman in her forties or fifties with alopecia areata. Some clones in this sample may be carry-over from other donors' samples. In nucleotides, the CDR3 is TGCGCCAGCAGCCCCGCGGGCAGGGGCAATCAGCCCCAGCATTTT. It translates to CASSPAGRGNQPQHF.